The rows below give T cell receptor beta chains drawn from one sample of a study of blood T cell repertoires in COVID-19. The data were produced by immunoSEQ multiplex PCR, yet TCRdb's version contains in-frame clones alone and is incomplete. The repertoire holds 240,000 or so clones, about four fifths seen once, with less than 3.5% in the top ten. The source material was peripheral blood. These receptors originate from a woman aged 18-29 years with acute or convalescent COVID-19. Both conserved end residues are part of each CDR3. A D gene is named only where the DNA matches it firmly. For some rows the clone size is stated as once, few or many, or as a class when expanded; others skip it.

D | J | size | V | DNA | CDR3
TRBD2 | TRBJ2-4 | - | TRBV6-6 | TGTGCCAGCAGCCGGACTAGCGGGACTTTCGGGGGATCCCTAGCCAAAAACATTCAGTACTTC | CASSRTSGTFGGSLAKNIQYF
- | TRBJ1-2 | - | TRBV7-8 | TGTGCCAGCAGCTTAGGCCTTGGGGGCGGCTACACCTTC | CASSLGLGGGYTF
TRBD2 | TRBJ2-1 | many | TRBV11-2 | TGTGCCAGCAGCTTACCATGGCTAGCGGGAGGGGAGCAGTTCTTC | CASSLPWLAGGEQFF
TRBD1 | TRBJ1-1 | - | TRBV6-2/TRBV6-3 | TGTGCCAGCAGTTCGGCGCAGGGGGCGAACACTGAAGCTTTCTTT | CASSSAQGANTEAFF
- | TRBJ1-2 | - | TRBV5-1 | TGCGCCAGCAGCGGGAAGTCAGGGAACTATGGCTACACCTTC | CASSGKSGNYGYTF
TRBD2 | TRBJ2-3 | - | TRBV5-1 | TGCGCCAGCAGCTTCAAAGGGACTAGCGGGATCACAGATACGCAGTATTTT | CASSFKGTSGITDTQYF
- | TRBJ2-7 | - | TRBV7-2 | TGTGCCAGCAGCTTAGCGACTAGACTGTCCTACGAGCAGTACTTC | CASSLATRLSYEQYF
TRBD2 | TRBJ2-6 | - | TRBV5-4 | TGTGCCAGCAGCGGCGGGGGGGGCAGTTCTCCCGTCCTGACTTTC | CASSGGGGSSPVLTF
TRBD1 | TRBJ2-7 | once | TRBV7-6 | TGTGCCAGCAGCGCGCCGGGACAGGTGAGGTCCGAGCAGTACTTC | CASSAPGQVRSEQYF
- | TRBJ1-2 | - | TRBV10-2 | TGCGCCAGCAGTGAGACCGACGACTATGGTCTTACCTTC | CASSETDDYGLTF
TRBD1 | TRBJ2-7 | - | TRBV27 | TGTGCCAGCAGTCCCCGACAGGGGATAACCTACGAGCAGTACTTC | CASSPRQGITYEQYF
- | TRBJ2-2 | - | TRBV6-2/TRBV6-3 | TGTGCCAGCAGCATAGCCGGGAGTGGGACCGGGGAGCTGTTTTTT | CASSIAGSGTGELFF
- | TRBJ2-5 | - | TRBV15 | TGTGCCACTACCTACGGGGTGGGGGAGACCCAGTACTTC | CATTYGVGETQYF
TRBD1 | TRBJ2-7 | once | TRBV5-3 | TGTGCCAGAAGCTTCAGACCCCTCCGGGACAGGGGTTTTGGGGAGCAGTACTTC | CARSFRPLRDRGFGEQYF
- | TRBJ2-5 | - | TRBV6-2/TRBV6-3 | TGTGCCAGCAGTTACAGGAGAGTGAGAGAGACCCAGTACTTC | CASSYRRVRETQYF